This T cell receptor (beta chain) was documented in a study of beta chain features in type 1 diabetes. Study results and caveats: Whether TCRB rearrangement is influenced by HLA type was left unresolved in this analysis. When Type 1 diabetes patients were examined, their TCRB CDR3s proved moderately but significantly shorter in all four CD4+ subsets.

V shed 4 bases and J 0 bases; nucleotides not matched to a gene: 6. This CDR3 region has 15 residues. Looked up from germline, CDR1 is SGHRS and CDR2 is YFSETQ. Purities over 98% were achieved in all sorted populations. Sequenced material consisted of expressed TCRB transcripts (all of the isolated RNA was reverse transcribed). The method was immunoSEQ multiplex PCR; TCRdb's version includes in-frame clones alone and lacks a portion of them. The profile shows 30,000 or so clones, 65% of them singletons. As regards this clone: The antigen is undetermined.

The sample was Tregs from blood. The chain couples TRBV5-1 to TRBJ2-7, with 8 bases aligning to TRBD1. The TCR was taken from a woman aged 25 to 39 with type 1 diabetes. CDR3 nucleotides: TGCGCCAGCAGCGTAACAGGGGGACCCTCCTACGAGCAGTACTTC. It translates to CASSVTGGPSYEQYF.